Presented here are 4 T cell receptor beta chains from one specimen sequenced in a study of blood T cell repertoires in COVID-19 (dated by TCRdb to the early 2020s). Library prep was done by the immunoSEQ multiplex PCR assay. Drawn from immuneACCESS, this table holds only the in-frame rearrangements with V and J called that TCRdb kept. Clones are partly lost; checked studies trace under half to an unresolved V gene and leave the rest unexplained. Recorded for this sample are 300,000 to 400,000 clones; roughly 85% of them occurred a single time. The biggest ten clones account for approximately 7.6% of the sample. Sequenced: peripheral blood. These receptors originate from a human donor in a cohort sampled during active COVID-19.

The chain joins TRBV4-1 to TRBJ2-6, with 11 bases matching TRBD1. The CDR3 extends over 17 amino acids. Germline V CDR1 and CDR2: MGHRA, YSYEKL. Trimming at V came to 5 bases and at J to 3 bases, leaving 6 bases not matched to a gene. CDR3 nucleotide sequence: TGCGCCAGCAGCATCGGACAGGGGGCAGGTGGGGCCAACGTCCTGACTTTC. This encodes CASSIGQGAGGANVLTF.

The chain has TRBV6-5 and TRBJ1-3; no firm D call. The CDR3 has 16 residues. Per the germline V gene, CDR1 is MNHEY and CDR2 is SVGAGI. Trimming took 2 bases from V and 6 from J, leaving 17 bases between them. The CDR3 here is CASSYISPTRPNTIYF. The CDR3, as DNA: TGTGCCAGCAGTTACATTTCTCCGACAAGGCCAAACACCATATATTTT.

CDR3 in amino acids: CASSLIPRGDSGNEKLFF. Written as DNA, the CDR3 is TGTGCCAGCAGCTTAATCCCCAGGGGGGACTCCGGTAATGAAAAACTGTTTTTT. The rearrangement uses TRBV11-2 and TRBJ1-4; 7 bases align to TRBD1. The CDR3 length is 18 residues. V was pared by 2 bases and J by 4 bases, with 13 bases of the junction left unmatched. From germline, CDR1 is SGHAT and CDR2 FQNNGV.

As DNA, the CDR3 is TGTGCCAGCAGCACGGAGGGACAGAATTACGAGCAGTACTTC. It is translated as CASSTEGQNYEQYF. The V call is TRBV7-9, the J call TRBJ2-7; the D gene is possibly TRBD1 (7 bases). The CDR3 contains 14 residues. Germline loops: CDR1 SEHNR, CDR2 FQNEAQ (reference sequence). Trimming took off 5 bases at V and 4 bases at J, with 15 bases between the two ends. The full variable domain, with the rest looked up from reference TRBV7-9 and TRBJ2-7, is DTGVSQNPRHKITKRGQNVTFRCDPISEHNRLYWYRQTLGQGPEFLTYFQNEAQLEKSRLLSDRFSAERPKGSFSTLEIQRTEQGDSAMYLCASSTEGQNYEQYFGPGTRLTVT.